The 28 T cell receptor beta chains listed next were all sequenced from one sample in a study of regulatory T cells in long-lasting Graves disease. Time point of the sample: persistent/refractory GD, antithyroid drugs over 5 years with positive TRAb. RNA extracted from PBMCs served as the sequencing template. Arm-PCR of CDR3 regions with iRepertoire HTBI primers generated TCR beta libraries. A single record per CDR3 protein comes from TCRdb applying MiXCR to the multiplex PCR reads. The data show a few hundred thousand distinct CDR3 sequences, approximately 25% seen once. This specimen was peripheral blood mononuclear cells (PBMCs), taken when the disease was refractory, from a patient treated with antithyroid drugs. The receptor source for this set is a woman aged 40 to 49 with Graves disease.

This clonotype was picked up many times. The CDR3 sequence is CASSLEFQPLNTEAFF. CDR3 bases: TGTGCCAGCAGTTTAGAGTTTCAGCCGCTGAACACTGAAGCTTTCTTT. The V and J genes are TRBV28 and TRBJ1-1; no definite D call. The CDR3 runs to 16 residues. Germline CDR1 MDHEN, CDR2 SYDVKM. With 2 bases removed from V and 0 bases from J, the gap between germline ends came to 13 bases.

This clonotype was recorded at least ten times. The rearrangement uses TRBV7-9 and TRBJ2-5; D remains unclear. Trimming shortened V by 4 bases and J by 1 base, and 10 bases separated the two germline ends. CDR3 size: 14 residues. The germline CDR1 and CDR2 sequences are SEHNR and FQNEAQ (reference sequence). Written as DNA, the CDR3 is TGTGCCAGCAGCTCCCGGTTACTCCAAGAGACCCAGTACTTC. It encodes CASSSRLLQETQYF.

This clonotype was recorded many times. V and J are TRBV12-3 or TRBV12-4 and TRBJ2-7, with 8 bases matching TRBD1. J gave up 2 bases and V 8 bases, and 8 bases lay outside the gene matches. The CDR3 has 14 residues. CDR3 loop: CASRWTGRAYEQYF. CDR3 bases: TGTGCCAGCCGATGGACAGGGAGAGCCTACGAGCAGTACTTC.

The count of this clonotype is one. Possible read error: a much larger clone is one base away. The chain has TRBV11-2 and TRBJ2-3; perhaps TRBD2 as D (6 bases). V lost 5 bases to trimming and J lost 8 bases, with 17 bases between them. Germline V gene data show CDR1 as SGHAT and CDR2 as FQNNGV. The length of the CDR3 is 14 residues. CDR3 loop: CASSPRLVVGTQYF. CDR3 DNA sequence: TGTGCCAGCAGCCCACGACTAGTCGTGGGTACGCAGTATTTT. Full variable domain (rest looked up from reference TRBV11-2 and TRBJ2-3): EAGVAQSPRYKIIEKRQSVAFWCNPISGHATLYWYQQILGQGPKLLIQFQNNGVVDDSQLPKDRFSAERLKGVDSTLKIQPAKLEDSAVYLCASSPRLVVGTQYFGPGTRLTVL.

This clonotype came up many times. The chain couples TRBV12-3 or TRBV12-4 to TRBJ2-7; the match to TRBD2 covers 8 bases. V was clipped by 3 bases and J by 5 bases; unmatched bases: 0. CDR3 length: 12 residues. The CDR3 nucleotides are TGTGCCAGCAGTTTCGGGGGGGACGAGCAGTACTTC. Its protein product is CASSFGGDEQYF.

This clonotype has only a few counts. The J gene is TRBJ2-7, the V gene TRBV29-1, with 9 bases identical to TRBD2. In germline, CDR1 is SQVTM, CDR2 ANQGSEA. The CDR3 extends over 16 amino acids. Germline trimming cut 2 bases from V and 4 bases from J; bases unmatched to any gene: 12. This CDR3 is CSVESGSLAGRYEQYF. In DNA form, the CDR3 reads TGCAGCGTTGAATCCGGTTCCCTAGCGGGAAGATACGAGCAGTACTTC.

The CDR3 bases are TGTGCCAGCTCACCTCGCGACGGACAGATTGGCGAGCAGTACTTC. Amino acid sequence: CASSPRDGQIGEQYF. V is TRBV18 and J is TRBJ2-7; D is perhaps TRBD1 (6 bases). The CDR3 spans 15 residues. CDR1 is KGHSH and CDR2 is LQKENI in the germline V gene. The ends were cut back, 3 bases at V and 6 bases at J, with 18 bases in the middle.

This clonotype came up a few times. This chain joins TRBV19 and TRBJ1-5; D is perhaps TRBD1 (5 bases). V gave up 3 bases and J gave up 4 bases, with 10 bases separating them. The CDR3 consists of 14 residues. Germline V gene lookup returns CDR1 LNHDA and CDR2 SQIVND (reference sequence). CDR3: CASSISTANQPQHF. In nucleotides, the CDR3 is TGTGCCAGTAGTATCTCGACAGCGAATCAGCCCCAGCATTTT. Using reference TRBV19 and TRBJ1-5 for the parts outside the CDR3, the full variable domain is DGGITQSPKYLFRKEGQNVTLSCEQNLNHDAMYWYRQDPGQGLRLIYYSQIVNDFQKGDIAEGYSVSREKKESFPLTVTSAQKNPTAFYLCASSISTANQPQHFGDGTRLSIL.

This clonotype has ten or more counts. The V and J genes are TRBV2 and TRBJ2-4; maybe TRBD2 (6 bases). Germline V CDR1 and CDR2: SNHLY, FYNNEI. The V and J ends lost 7 bases and 8 bases respectively, with 15 bases between them. The CDR3 totals 13 residues. CDR3 bases: TGTGCCAGCAAAGAGGGCGGGATTGACATTCAGTACTTC. It is translated as CASKEGGIDIQYF.

This clonotype has at least ten counts. This chain links TRBV28 with TRBJ2-2; D not resolved. V lost 3 bases, J lost 5 bases, and 10 bases lay in between. There are 14 residues in the CDR3. The germline gives CDR1 MDHEN, CDR2 SYDVKM. The CDR3 spells CASSLGAATGELFF. The CDR3 DNA follows: TGTGCCAGCAGTTTGGGTGCCGCAACCGGGGAGCTGTTTTTT. The whole variable domain, remainder taken from reference TRBV28 and TRBJ2-2, is DVKVTQSSRYLVKRTGEKVFLECVQDMDHENMFWYRQDPGLGLRLIYFSYDVKMKEKGDIPEGYSVSREKKERFSLILESASTNQTSMYLCASSLGAATGELFFGEGSRLTVL.

This clonotype was observed a handful of times. The J gene is TRBJ2-2, the V gene TRBV7-9; 11 bases are a match to TRBD1. The junction had 5 bases not matched to a gene; V was cut back by 5 bases and J by 6 bases. CDR1 and CDR2 from the germline V gene are SEHNR and FQNEAQ (reference sequence). The CDR3 extends over 15 amino acids. Written as DNA, the CDR3 is TGTGCCAGCAGCGGCCCGGGACAGGGGGCCGGGGAGCTGTTTTTT. It encodes CASSGPGQGAGELFF.

This clonotype was seen more than once but under ten times. The chain is built from TRBV9 and TRBJ2-5, with 11 bases matching TRBD2. CDR1 is SGDLS and CDR2 is YYNGEE in the germline V gene. This CDR3 comprises 16 residues. V was pared by 3 bases and J by 1 base, with 5 bases of the junction left unmatched. In DNA form, the CDR3 reads TGTGCCAGCAGCGCGACTAGCGGGACCCGCCAAGAGACCCAGTACTTC. Translation gives CASSATSGTRQETQYF. Drawing the rest from reference TRBV9 and TRBJ2-5, the complete variable domain is DSGVTQTPKHLITATGQRVTLRCSPRSGDLSVYWYQQSLDQGLQFLIQYYNGEERAKGNILERFSAQQFPDLHSELNLSSLELGDSALYFCASSATSGTRQETQYFGPGTRLLVL.

This clonotype was observed a few times. This chain joins TRBV6-1 and TRBJ2-7; 8 bases are a match to TRBD1. Germline V gives CDR1 MNHNS, CDR2 SASEGT. The CDR3 covers 14 residues. The trim removed 8 bases at V and 0 bases at J, leaving 6 bases unmatched. CDR3 DNA: TGTGCCAGCGGGGACAGGCTGAACTCCTACGAGCAGTACTTC. Translation: CASGDRLNSYEQYF.

Ten or more counts support this clonotype. As the CDR3 is not closed by the conserved phenylalanine or tryptophan, this likely results from a read error. No DNA is shown, since the ends of the CDR3 on it are uncertain; the CDR3 is the one TCRdb lists. CDR3: CASSELHGTSCL. The chain uses TRBV2 and TRBJ2-5; no check of the table's D call, TRBD2, against the DNA was made. Termini included, the CDR3 measures 12 amino acids. CDR1 is SNHLY and CDR2 is FYNNEI in the germline V gene.

This clonotype showed up just a few times. The rearrangement links TRBV20-1 to TRBJ1-3; 8 bases map to TRBD1. Germline assignment: CDR1 DFQATT and CDR2 SNEGSKA (reference sequence). This CDR3 spans 14 amino acids. Trimming took 6 bases from V and 2 from J; bases not matched to a gene: 6. The CDR3 coding sequence is TGCAGTGCCCAAGACAGGGGCGCTGGAAACACCATATATTTT. It yields the protein CSAQDRGAGNTIYF.

This clonotype was recorded a few times. V and J are TRBV27 and TRBJ1-6, with TRBD1 as a possible D gene (6 bases). Trimming stripped 5 bases from V and 4 bases from J, with 12 bases between. Germline lookup yields CDR1 MNHEY and CDR2 SMNVEV (reference sequence). The CDR3 spans 15 residues. The CDR3 here is CASSRSGQYNSPLHF. DNA of the CDR3: TGTGCCAGCAGTAGAAGCGGACAGTATAATTCACCCCTCCACTTT.

This chain uses TRBV7-9 with TRBJ1-5; 7 bases match TRBD1. The CDR3 loop spans 16 amino acids. Germline CDR1 reads SEHNR; CDR2 reads FQNEAQ (reference sequence). The V segment lost 2 bases and the J segment 1 base; nucleotides outside the gene matches: 5. CDR3 in amino acids: CASSLSYRGSNQPQHF. CDR3 bases: TGTGCCAGCAGCTTATCGTACAGGGGAAGCAATCAGCCCCAGCATTTT.

This clonotype was picked up many times. The chain carries TRBV28 and TRBJ2-3; the D is unclear. Germline V gene sequence: CDR1 MDHEN, CDR2 SYDVKM. This CDR3 has 16 amino acids. Trimming cost V 5 bases and J 4 bases, with 19 bases left between them. The CDR3 nucleotides are TGTGCCAGCAGTCCAATTGATCCCCTCGTCGCAGATACGCAGTATTTT. Translation gives CASSPIDPLVADTQYF.

The V call is TRBV20-1, the J call TRBJ1-3; 9 bases agree with TRBD1. The CDR3 sequence is 16 residues long. The germline CDR1 and CDR2 sequences are DFQATT and SNEGSKA (reference sequence). Trimming took 6 bases from V and 7 from J; bases not matched to a gene: 16. DNA for the CDR3: TGCAGTGCGATCCACCTAACAGGGGGCAAATTGAACACCATATATTTT. It codes for CSAIHLTGGKLNTIYF.

This clonotype was recorded at least ten times. The chain is built from TRBV6-1 and TRBJ1-4, with a weak D call TRBD1 (6 bases). The germline gives CDR1 MNHNS, CDR2 SASEGT. Trimming left V 6 bases short and J 10 bases short, with 21 bases between. The CDR3 consists of 15 residues. CDR3 in DNA: TGTGCCAGCAGAGGTAACAGGGAAATGGTTGGAAAACTGTTTTTT. Its protein is CASRGNREMVGKLFF.

V gene TRBV6-5 combines with J gene TRBJ2-7; D is undetermined. CDR3 size: 16 residues. With 2 bases removed from V and 1 base from J, the gap between germline ends came to 15 bases. Per germline, CDR1 MNHEY and CDR2 SVGAGI. The CDR3 spells CASSYIWLIGSYEQYF. The CDR3 DNA reads TGTGCCAGCAGTTACATATGGTTAATAGGTTCCTACGAGCAGTACTTC.

This clonotype was seen many times. The chain employs TRBV27 and TRBJ2-7; D is unresolved. Germline V lookup: CDR1 MNHEY, CDR2 SMNVEV (reference sequence). There are 13 residues in the CDR3. The V and J ends lost 6 bases and 0 bases respectively, with 9 bases between them. The CDR3 sequence: CASRLARSYEQYF. The CDR3 region has the DNA TGTGCCAGCAGACTGGCGCGCTCCTACGAGCAGTACTTC.

This clonotype occurred many times. This chain links TRBV2 with TRBJ2-5; D perhaps matches TRBD2 (6 bases). The CDR3 has 16 amino acids. In germline, CDR1 is SNHLY, CDR2 FYNNEI. V was trimmed by 1 base and J by 0 bases, leaving 12 bases between them. The CDR3 here is CASSEGGTEHQETQYF. The CDR3 bases are TGTGCCAGCAGTGAAGGGGGGACTGAACACCAAGAGACCCAGTACTTC. Combining the CDR3 with reference TRBV2 and TRBJ2-5 gives the whole variable domain EPEVTQTPSHQVTQMGQEVILRCVPISNHLYFYWYRQILGQKVEFLVSFYNNEISEKSEIFDDQFSVERPDGSNFTLKIRSTKLEDSAMYFCASSEGGTEHQETQYFGPGTRLLVL.

In this sample, this clonotype turned up a few times. The V gene is TRBV6-1, the J gene TRBJ1-5; unclear D gene. V lost 7 bases, J lost 0 bases, and 13 bases lay in between. Looked up from germline, CDR1 is MNHNS and CDR2 is SASEGT. This CDR3 is 15 amino acids long. Here the CDR3 reads CASTSTPHSNQPQHF. In nucleotides, the CDR3 is TGTGCCAGCACCTCCACCCCCCATAGCAATCAGCCCCAGCATTTT.

Concerning this clonotype: Compared with germline, one end of the junction differs, possibly owing to a read error. The genes are TRBV5-1 and TRBJ2-3, with 14 bases that match TRBD2. The CDR3 is 17 amino acids. Germline assignment: CDR1 SGHRS and CDR2 YFSETQ. The CDR3 here is CASSLGLAGASTDTQYF. The CDR3 DNA follows: TGTGCCAGCAGCCTGGGACTAGCGGGAGCCAGTACAGATACGCAGTATTTT.

This clonotype was picked up a small number of times. The rearrangement links TRBV5-1 to TRBJ2-7, with a tentative D call TRBD1 (6 bases). CDR1 is SGHRS, CDR2 YFSETQ, per germline. V dropped 7 bases and J dropped 1 base, with 15 bases sitting between them. The CDR3 has 14 residues. CDR3 nucleotide sequence: TGCGCCAGCTGCCCCAGCAGGGGTTCCTACGAGCAGTACTTC. It translates to CASCPSRGSYEQYF.

This clonotype was detected only a few times. V gene TRBV6-1 combines with J gene TRBJ1-5, with D maybe TRBD1 (5 bases). CDR3 length: 14 amino acids. V shed 6 bases and J shed 0 bases, with 9 bases lying between them. Germline CDR1 MNHNS, CDR2 SASEGT. The CDR3 coding sequence is TGTGCCAGCAGAAGACAGCGTAGCAATCAGCCCCAGCATTTT. This encodes CASRRQRSNQPQHF.

The V and J genes are TRBV30 and TRBJ2-2; no reliable D call. Germline values: CDR1 GTSNPN, CDR2 SVGIG (reference sequence). There are 13 residues in the CDR3. With 0 bases removed from V and 4 bases from J, the gap between germline ends came to 6 bases. CDR3 sequence: CAWSVWGTGELFF. Here the CDR3 DNA reads TGTGCCTGGAGTGTTTGGGGCACCGGGGAGCTGTTTTTT. Filled out from reference TRBV30 and TRBJ2-2, the complete variable domain reads SQTIHQWPATLVQPVGSPLSLECTVEGTSNPNLYWYRQAAGRGLQLLFYSVGIGQISSEVPQNLSASRPQDRQFILSSKKLLLSDSGFYLCAWSVWGTGELFFGEGSRLTVL.